The present TCR beta chain was sequenced within a study of human T cells and chemical hapten exposure. Germline CDR1 is MNHNY and CDR2 is SVGAGI (reference sequence). This CDR3 region has 14 residues. V lost 1 base and J lost 2, with 8 bases in between. A note on this clonotype: The antigen is not known.

Broader study findings: DPC sensitization produced no change in TCRs with frequency above 1 in 1000. Positive correlation was observed between PT1 expanded TCR counts and patch test score.

The time point: patch test 2, 6 weeks after DPC sensitization. Treatment of the sample: therapeutic diphenylcyclopropenone sensitization with weekly scalp DPC. TCRdb recomputed calls from the RACE reads with MiXCR, one row per CDR3 protein. The sample carries some 100,000 distinct CDR3 sequences, roughly a tenth recorded once. This chain connects TRBV6-6 to TRBJ2-5; the D gene is possibly TRBD1 (5 bases). This TCR was sampled from a woman in her thirties or forties with alopecia areata. Some clones in this sample may be carry-over from other donors' samples. Material: whole blood, obtained in connection with sensitization to the hapten diphenylcyclopropenone (DPC). CDR3 coding DNA: TGTGCCAGCAGTTACTTGAGGACACAAGAGACCCAGTACTTC. This translates into CASSYLRTQETQYF.